This is a list of T cell receptor beta chains from one sample in a study of cytomegalovirus exposure and HLA in healthy donors. Sequencing used immunoSEQ multiplex PCR; TCRdb keeps in-frame clones, though not all of them. The sample yields a few hundred thousand clones, 60% to 80% seen once. Material: PBMCs. These receptors came from a woman in her twenties or thirties in good health and CMV-seronegative. CDR3s include the opening cysteine and the closing phenylalanine or tryptophan. Fields, in order: clone size, J gene, D gene, V gene, CDR3 DNA, CDR3 protein. A D gene is named only where the DNA matches it firmly. The size entry is marked missing in some rows and otherwise reads once, few, many or a size class.

>-|TRBJ1-2|-|TRBV5-1
TGCGCCAGCAGCTGGGGTAGACAGGTTAATGGCTACACCTTC
CASSWGRQVNGYTF
>-|TRBJ2-5|TRBD2|TRBV9
TGTGCCAGCAGCGTAAGGTCGGGGACTAGCCGGGAGACCCAGTACTTC
CASSVRSGTSRETQYF
>-|TRBJ1-1|TRBD1|TRBV11-3
TGTGCCAGCAGCCCACAGGGGGCAGGCAGGCACACTGAAGCTTTCTTT
CASSPQGAGRHTEAFF
>few|TRBJ1-1|-|TRBV14
TGTGCCACCTCACAGTACATGAACACTGAAGCTTTCTTT
CATSQYMNTEAFF
>-|TRBJ1-3|TRBD1|TRBV6-6
TGTGCCAGCAGTCAACAGGGGGGGAGCACCATATATTTT
CASSQQGGSTIYF
>-|TRBJ2-3|-|TRBV15
TGTGCCACCAGCACGGTTTCTCGGGATACGCAGTATTTT
CATSTVSRDTQYF
>-|TRBJ2-7|-|TRBV6-1
TGTGCCAGCAGTGAAGGGGCGACAGGCGAGCAGTACTTC
CASSEGATGEQYF
>-|TRBJ2-3|TRBD2|TRBV6-1
TGTGCCAGCAGTACCGGGACTAGCTCCACAGATACGCAGTATTTT
CASSTGTSSTDTQYF
>once|TRBJ2-1|-|TRBV14
TGTGCCAGCAGCCAAGTGAAGTGGTCGGAGGGTTGGCGGTATGAGCAGTTCTTC
CASSQVKWSEGWRYEQFF
>-|TRBJ2-1|-|TRBV5-4
TGTGCCAGCAGCTCGGGACTCCTCCTCGGTTACAATGAGCAGTTCTTC
CASSSGLLLGYNEQFF
>-|TRBJ1-1|-|TRBV4-2
TGTGCCAGCAGCCAAGACGGGGAGGGAAATGAAGCTTTCTTT
CASSQDGEGNEAFF
>-|TRBJ1-3|-|TRBV11-2
TGTGCCAGCACCTCTAGGGAGTCTGGAAACACCATATATTTT
CASTSRESGNTIYF
>-|TRBJ1-2|TRBD1|TRBV6-1
TGTGCCAGCGATGCGGTCTCCGGGACAGGGTATGGCTACACCTTC
CASDAVSGTGYGYTF
>few|TRBJ1-1|-|TRBV6-4
TGTGACAGCAGTGAACCTTACAGCACTGAAGCTTTCTTT
CDSSEPYSTEAFF
>few|TRBJ2-2|-|TRBV19
TGTGCCAGTAGTATTCAGGCAGGAAACACCGGGGAGCTGTTTTTT
CASSIQAGNTGELFF
>-|TRBJ2-5|-|TRBV9
TGTGCCAGCAGCGTAGCGCGGAGCCCGGAGACCCAGTACTTC
CASSVARSPETQYF
>few|TRBJ1-3|-|TRBV5-8
TGTGCCAGCAGCTTGGGCGGCTCTGGAAACACCATATATTTT
CASSLGGSGNTIYF
>few|TRBJ2-5|-|TRBV11-1
TGTGCCAGCAGCTTTGGATCGGGTCCGAATGAAGAGACCCAGTACTTC
CASSFGSGPNEETQYF
>-|TRBJ2-2|-|TRBV2
TGTGCCAGCAGTGAAGGACAAAGTACCAAAGCGAACACCGGGGAGCTGTTTTTT
CASSEGQSTKANTGELFF
>-|TRBJ2-1|-|TRBV11-2
TGTGCCAGCAGCTTTCGGGGGTCCTACAATGAGCAGTTCTTC
CASSFRGSYNEQFF
>-|TRBJ2-2|-|TRBV11-3
TGTGCCAGCAGCCCAGGGCCACACTCTAACACCGGGGAGCTGTTTTTT
CASSPGPHSNTGELFF
>few|TRBJ2-3|TRBD2|TRBV7-9
TGTGCCAGCAGCTCGACTAGCGGGTGGCGTGATACGCAGTATTTT
CASSSTSGWRDTQYF
>-|TRBJ1-5|-|TRBV5-4
TGTGCCAGCAGCTTGGAGGGGAGGGAGGGCCAGCCCCAGCATTTT
CASSLEGREGQPQHF
>-|TRBJ2-7|TRBD2|TRBV5-1
TGCGCCAGCAGCTTCGACGGGACTACGTACGAGCAGTACTTC
CASSFDGTTYEQYF
>-|TRBJ1-4|TRBD1|TRBV7-6
TGTGCCAGCAGCTCTTACAGGGGAGGAGATGAAAAACTGTTTTTT
CASSSYRGGDEKLFF
>-|TRBJ2-7|TRBD2|TRBV5-1
TGCGCCAGCAGACAGACTAGCTCCCGGTGGACGGGCGAGCAGTACTTC
CASRQTSSRWTGEQYF
>-|TRBJ2-1|TRBD2|TRBV27
TGTGCCAGCAGGAGGATTCTTAGCGGGAGGGATACCTACAATGAGCAGTTCTTC
CASRRILSGRDTYNEQFF
>-|TRBJ2-5|TRBD1|TRBV27
TGTGCCAGCAGTGCCACAGGGGGCGCATTGGAAGCCCAGTACTTC
CASSATGGALEAQYF
>-|TRBJ2-5|-|TRBV7-6
TGTGCCAGCAGCTCCCTCCCGACGGCGGGGGAGACCCAGTACTTC
CASSSLPTAGETQYF
>-|TRBJ2-7|TRBD1|TRBV7-6
TGTGCCAGCAGCTTAGGACAGGGGGGCGTTTACGAGCAGTACTTC
CASSLGQGGVYEQYF